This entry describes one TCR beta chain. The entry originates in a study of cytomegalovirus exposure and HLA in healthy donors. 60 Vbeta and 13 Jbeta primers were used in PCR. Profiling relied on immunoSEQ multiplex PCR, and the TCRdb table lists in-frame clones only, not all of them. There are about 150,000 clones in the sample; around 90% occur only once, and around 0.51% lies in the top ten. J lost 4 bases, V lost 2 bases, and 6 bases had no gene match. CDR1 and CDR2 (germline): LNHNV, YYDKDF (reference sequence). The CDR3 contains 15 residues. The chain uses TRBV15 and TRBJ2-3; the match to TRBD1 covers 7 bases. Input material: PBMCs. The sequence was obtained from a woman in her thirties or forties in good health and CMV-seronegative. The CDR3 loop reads CATSRPRGLADTQYF. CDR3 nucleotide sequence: TGTGCCACCAGCAGACCTAGGGGGCTCGCAGATACGCAGTATTTT.